This T cell receptor beta chain is drawn from a study of blood T cell repertoires in COVID-19. Overall study context: COVID-19 samples from acute and convalescent phases originated in the United States, Italy and Spain. T cells, B-cell-depleted T cells, or PBMCs supplied cDNA or gDNA.

Germline CDR1 reads MDHEN; CDR2 reads SYDVKM. The CDR3 contains 12 residues. The V end lost 7 bases, the J end lost 6 bases, and 10 bases lay between the germline ends. Methods used by the authors: Amplification from reference gene primers served as the basis for estimated nucleated cell counts. Some clones are missing from TCRdb's copy, which holds only in-frame ones; the method was immunoSEQ multiplex PCR. That table gives V, J and clone size, and the DNA gave D and trimming. Altogether under 250,000 clones are present, 80% being singletons, with the ten largest covering around 13%. The rearrangement joins TRBV28 to TRBJ1-5; D gene ambiguous. The sequenced sample consisted of peripheral blood. The TCR originated in a human donor in a cohort sampled during active COVID-19. The CDR3 loop is CASKTVGQPQHF. In DNA form, the CDR3 reads TGTGCCAGCAAAACAGTCGGTCAGCCCCAGCATTTT.